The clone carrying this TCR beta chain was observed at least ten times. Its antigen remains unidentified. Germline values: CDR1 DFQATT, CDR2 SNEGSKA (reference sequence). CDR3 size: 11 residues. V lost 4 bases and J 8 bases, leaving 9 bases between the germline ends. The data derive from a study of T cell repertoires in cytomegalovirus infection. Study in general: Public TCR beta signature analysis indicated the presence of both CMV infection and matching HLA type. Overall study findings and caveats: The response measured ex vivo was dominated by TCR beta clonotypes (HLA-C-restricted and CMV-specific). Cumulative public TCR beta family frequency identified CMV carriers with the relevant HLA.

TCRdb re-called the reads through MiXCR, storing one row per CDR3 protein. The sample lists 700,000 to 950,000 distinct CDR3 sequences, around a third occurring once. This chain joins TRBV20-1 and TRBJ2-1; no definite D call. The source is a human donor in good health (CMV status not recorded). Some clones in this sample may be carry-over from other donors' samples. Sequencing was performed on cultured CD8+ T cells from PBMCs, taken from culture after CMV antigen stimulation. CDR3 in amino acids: CSAIRGYEQFF. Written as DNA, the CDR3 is TGCAGTGCTATTAGAGGTTATGAGCAGTTCTTC.